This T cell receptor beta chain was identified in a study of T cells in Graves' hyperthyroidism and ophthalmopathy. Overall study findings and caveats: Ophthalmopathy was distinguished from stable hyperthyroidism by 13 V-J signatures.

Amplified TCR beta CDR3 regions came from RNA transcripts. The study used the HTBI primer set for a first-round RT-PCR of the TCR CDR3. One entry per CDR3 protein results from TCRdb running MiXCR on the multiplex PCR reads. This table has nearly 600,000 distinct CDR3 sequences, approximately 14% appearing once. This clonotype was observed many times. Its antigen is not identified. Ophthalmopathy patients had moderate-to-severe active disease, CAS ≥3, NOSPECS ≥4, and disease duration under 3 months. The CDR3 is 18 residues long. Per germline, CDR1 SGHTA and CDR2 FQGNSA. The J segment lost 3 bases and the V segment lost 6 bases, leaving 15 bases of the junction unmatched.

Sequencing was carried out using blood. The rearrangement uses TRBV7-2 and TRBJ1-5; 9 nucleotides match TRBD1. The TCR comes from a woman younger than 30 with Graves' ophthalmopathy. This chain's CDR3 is CASSSPAPWTGVNQPQHF. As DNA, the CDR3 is TGTGCCAGCAGTTCCCCAGCCCCTTGGACAGGGGTCAATCAGCCCCAGCATTTT. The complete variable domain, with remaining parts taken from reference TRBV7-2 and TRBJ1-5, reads GAGVSQSPSNKVTEKGKDVELRCDPISGHTALYWYRQSLGQGLEFLIYFQGNSAPDKSGLPSDRFSAERTGGSVSTLTIQRTQQEDSAVYLCASSSPAPWTGVNQPQHFGDGTRLSIL.